A single sample gave rise to the 23 T cell receptor beta chains below, sequenced in a study of long-term antiretroviral therapy in people with HIV. Survey level was the resolution at which the v3.0 immunoSEQ assay ran. Clones were sequenced by immunoSEQ multiplex PCR, and TCRdb holds only the in-frame ones, with some missing. The sample contains around 43,000 clones, approximately 94% of which appear only once. Sequences were derived from unsorted PBMCs, sampled around 9 years after starting antiretroviral therapy. The receptors originated from a man under 40 with HIV.

The V gene is TRBV30, the J gene TRBJ1-4; D not certain. V lost 3 bases and J lost 4, with 6 bases in between. Germline V gene data show CDR1 as GTSNPN and CDR2 as SVGIG (reference sequence). The CDR3 extends over 12 amino acids. The CDR3 nucleotides are TGTGCCTGGAGGCAGCGTAATGAAAAACTGTTTTTT. Amino acids: CAWRQRNEKLFF.

The rearrangement uses TRBV4-2 and TRBJ2-2, with D perhaps matching TRBD2 (6 bases). The ends were cut back, 1 base at V and 5 bases at J, with 8 bases in the middle. This CDR3 is 14 amino acids long. Germline CDR1 and CDR2: LGHNA and YNFKEQ. For the CDR3, the DNA is TGTGCCAGCAGCCAAGGGGAGGTTACCGGGGAGCTGTTTTTT. This codes for CASSQGEVTGELFF.

This clone was detected only once. The chain employs TRBV7-9 and TRBJ2-5; D may correspond to TRBD1 or TRBD2 (5 bases each). V was trimmed by 4 bases and J by 5 bases, leaving 17 bases between them. CDR3 length equals 15 residues. Germline V gene sequence: CDR1 SEHNR, CDR2 FQNEAQ (reference sequence). The CDR3 DNA is TGTGCCAGCAGCTCAATGTCTCGGGGCAGGGAGACCCAGTACTTC. Amino acid sequence: CASSSMSRGRETQYF.

The chain joins TRBV27 to TRBJ2-7, with D possibly being TRBD1 or TRBD2 (5 bases each). CDR1 MNHEY and CDR2 SMNVEV come from the germline V gene (reference sequence). V was cut by 4 bases and J by 0 bases, with 19 bases left in between. The CDR3 is 17 residues long. The DNA for the CDR3 is TGTGCCAGCAGTTCCTCGGGACCGGCCTCCTTCTCCTACGAGCAGTACTTC. Amino acid sequence: CASSSSGPASFSYEQYF.

The V gene is TRBV2, the J gene TRBJ2-1, with 12 bases matching TRBD2. The germline V gene has CDR1 SNHLY and CDR2 FYNNEI. The CDR3 covers 15 residues. V was pared by 7 bases and J by 8 bases, with 9 bases of the junction left unmatched. The CDR3 is CASKLAGGLRYEQFF. CDR3 DNA: TGTGCCAGCAAGCTAGCGGGGGGGCTAAGGTATGAGCAGTTCTTC.

As DNA, the CDR3 is TGTGCCAGCAGTGAATGGAGAGGGCAGGGTTCACCCCTCCACTTT. Translation: CASSEWRGQGSPLHF. The chain couples TRBV25-1 to TRBJ1-6, with a possible D match to TRBD1 (5 bases). V dropped 1 base and J dropped 9 bases, with 13 bases sitting between them. CDR3 length: 15 residues. The germline CDR1 and CDR2 sequences are MGHDK and SYGVNS.

This chain links TRBV9 with TRBJ1-4; possibly TRBD1 for D (6 bases). The CDR3 contains 15 residues. Per the germline V gene, CDR1 is SGDLS and CDR2 is YYNGEE. Between the trimmed V and J ends, which lost 4 bases and 7 bases, there was a span of 17 bases. The chain's CDR3 is CASSPREGDGEKLFF. CDR3 nucleotides: TGTGCCAGCAGCCCGAGGGAGGGGGATGGTGAAAAACTGTTTTTT.

The gene calls are TRBV4-1 and TRBJ2-7; 10 nucleotides align to TRBD1. The length of the CDR3 is 18 residues. Germline CDR1 is MGHRA and CDR2 is YSYEKL. With 2 bases clipped from V and 2 bases from J, the junction kept 12 bases outside the gene matches. CDR3 DNA sequence: TGCGCCAGCAGCCAAAAATTCTTAGGGGGACAGGGGACCTACGAGCAGTACTTC. Amino acids: CASSQKFLGGQGTYEQYF.

The chain employs TRBV10-1 and TRBJ1-2; the D is unclear. The V gene lost 2 bases and the J gene lost 5 bases, with 9 bases spanning the gap. CDR1 and CDR2 from the germline V gene are WNHNN and SYGVQD (reference sequence). The CDR3 consists of 13 residues. The CDR3 loop reads CASSEGEDYGYTF. The CDR3, as DNA: TGCGCCAGCAGTGAGGGGGAGGATTATGGCTACACCTTC.

The CDR3 sequence is CASSLSSLYGYTF. In nucleotides, the CDR3 is TGTGCCAGCAGTTTATCCAGTCTATATGGCTACACCTTC. The V gene is TRBV27, the J gene TRBJ1-2; D ambiguous. Trimming shortened V by 0 bases and J by 5 bases, and 7 bases separated the two germline ends. CDR3 size: 13 residues. In germline, CDR1 is MNHEY, CDR2 SMNVEV (reference sequence).

The rearrangement uses TRBV6-4 and TRBJ2-3, with 13 nucleotides matching TRBD2. This CDR3 contains 15 residues. V lost 8 bases to trimming and J lost 5 bases; unmatched junction nucleotides: 7. Germline V gives CDR1 MRHNA, CDR2 SNTAGT. This CDR3 reads CASSTGTSGEDTQYF. In nucleotides, the CDR3 is TGTGCCAGCTCAACCGGGACTAGCGGGGAAGATACGCAGTATTTT.

This chain connects TRBV19 to TRBJ2-1; 7 nucleotides line up with TRBD1. CDR3 length equals 14 residues. Germline V gene data show CDR1 as LNHDA and CDR2 as SQIVND (reference sequence). Germline trimming cut 3 bases from V and 6 bases from J; bases unmatched to any gene: 5. The CDR3 coding sequence is TGTGCCAGTAGTATCTCGGGACAGTCCAATGAGCAGTTCTTC. Residues: CASSISGQSNEQFF.

The chain uses TRBV10-3 and TRBJ2-2, with D uncertain. The V end was cut by 2 bases, the J end by 5 bases, with 9 bases between. The CDR3 contains 14 residues. Germline values: CDR1 ENHRY, CDR2 SYGVKD. CDR3 sequence (DNA): TGTGCCATCAGTGAGACACTCGAGACCGGGGAGCTGTTTTTT. This encodes CAISETLETGELFF.

This clone was recorded a few times. The rearrangement links TRBV6-5 to TRBJ2-2; unclear D gene. The CDR3 runs to 14 residues. Trimming pared 5 bases from V and 1 base from J, leaving 8 bases between. CDR1 is MNHEY, CDR2 SVGAGI, per germline. CDR3: CASSPAGNTGELFF. Written as DNA, the CDR3 is TGTGCCAGCAGTCCCGCAGGGAACACCGGGGAGCTGTTTTTT.

The chain joins TRBV28 to TRBJ2-7, with D unresolved. The CDR3 is 16 amino acids. Trimming stripped 2 bases from V and 1 base from J, with 15 bases between. Germline assignment: CDR1 MDHEN and CDR2 SYDVKM. CDR3 DNA: TGTGCCAGCAGTTTAGTGGCCAGGACGACTTCCTACGAGCAGTACGTC. It is translated as CASSLVARTTSYEQYV.

This clone was observed a few times. The chain uses TRBV7-8 and TRBJ2-7, with a weak D call TRBD1 (6 bases). Germline V gene sequence: CDR1 SGHVS, CDR2 FQNEAQ. This CDR3 comprises 14 residues. V lost 5 bases and J 3 bases, leaving 14 bases between the germline ends. DNA of the CDR3: TGTGCCAGCAGCGCCTCCAGGGGCTTCTACGAGCAGTACTTC. Translating it yields CASSASRGFYEQYF.

V and J are TRBV18 and TRBJ1-5; 11 bases match TRBD1. Trimming removed 4 bases from V and 8 bases from J; junction bases left unmatched: 7. Per the germline V gene, CDR1 is KGHSH and CDR2 is LQKENI. The CDR3 sequence is 15 residues long. The DNA for the CDR3 is TGTGCCAGCTCACGAGGACAGGGGGCTGTGGAGCCCCAGCATTTT. Residues: CASSRGQGAVEPQHF.

The chain combines TRBV7-6 with TRBJ1-1; 8 bases are a match to TRBD1. The germline gives CDR1 SGHVS, CDR2 FNYEAQ. V lost 6 bases to trimming and J lost 3 bases; unmatched junction nucleotides: 3. This CDR3 has 13 residues. CDR3 sequence reads: CASRATGDTEAFF. The CDR3 bases are TGTGCCAGCAGGGCGACAGGGGACACTGAAGCTTTCTTT.

V and J are TRBV7-9 and TRBJ2-3; no clear D. Per germline, CDR1 SEHNR and CDR2 FQNEAQ (reference sequence). V lost 2 bases, J lost 4 bases, and 4 bases lay in between. The CDR3 totals 12 residues. The CDR3 sequence is CASSLRADTQYF. Written as DNA, the CDR3 is TGTGCCAGCAGCTTAAGGGCAGATACGCAGTATTTT.

The chain employs TRBV19 and TRBJ1-2, with D hard to call. Germline V gives CDR1 LNHDA, CDR2 SQIVND (reference sequence). The CDR3 runs 16 residues. Trimming cost V 3 bases and J 3 bases, with 17 bases left between them. The chain's CDR3 is CASSMTSTALDYGYTF. The CDR3 DNA sequence: TGTGCCAGTAGTATGACCTCGACGGCCTTGGACTATGGCTACACCTTC.

This chain links TRBV2 with TRBJ1-5; D not resolved. CDR3 length: 15 residues. Trimming removed 6 bases at V and 7 bases at J, with 19 bases between. Germline CDR1 is SNHLY and CDR2 is FYNNEI. The DNA for the CDR3 is TGTGCCAGCAGGGGAGAACACGAGGTTTGGCAGCCCCAGCATTTT. It encodes CASRGEHEVWQPQHF.

This clone was detected only once. The V call is TRBV5-1, the J call TRBJ1-4, with a tentative D call TRBD1 (6 bases). The germline V gene encodes CDR1 SGHRS and CDR2 YFSETQ. The CDR3 contains 15 residues. V was trimmed by 5 bases and J by 7 bases, leaving 18 bases between them. The chain's CDR3 is CASRGTGTPSEKLFF. The CDR3 DNA sequence: TGCGCCAGCAGGGGCACCGGGACACCGAGTGAAAAACTGTTTTTT.

The rearrangement links TRBV13 to TRBJ2-7, with TRBD1 identical over 9 bases. The CDR3 has 14 amino acids. V gave up 4 bases and J gave up 2 bases; unmatched junction bases: 3. Germline CDR1 reads PRHDT; CDR2 reads FYEKMQ (reference sequence). The CDR3 is CASSSRTGAYEQYV. The DNA of the CDR3 is TGTGCCAGCAGCTCCCGGACAGGGGCCTACGAGCAGTACGTC.